Shown below are 6 T cell receptor beta chains from a single sample sequenced in a study of cytomegalovirus exposure and HLA in healthy donors. Both 60 Vbeta primers and 13 Jbeta primers went into the PCR. Method: immunoSEQ multiplex PCR; TCRdb's copy keeps in-frame clones and lacks some. The sample has 100,000 to 150,000 clones, roughly 85% seen once. The sequenced sample was PBMCs. The receptor set was obtained from a woman between 40 and 55 years old in good health and CMV-seropositive.

This clone was counted between two and nine times. V usage is TRBV5-4 and J usage is TRBJ2-1, with 8 bases lining up with TRBD2. This CDR3 comprises 13 residues. V was clipped by 7 bases and J by 5 bases; unmatched bases: 5. Germline V lookup: CDR1 SGHNT, CDR2 YYREEE (reference sequence). CDR3 residues: CASEREPNNEQFF. The CDR3, as DNA: TGTGCCAGCGAGCGGGAGCCAAACAATGAGCAGTTCTTC.

The CDR3 sequence is CASKSGYNSPLHF. In DNA form, the CDR3 reads TGTGCCAGCAAGTCGGGTTACAATTCACCCCTCCACTTT. The V gene is TRBV7-9, the J gene TRBJ1-6; unclear D gene. From germline, CDR1 is SEHNR and CDR2 FQNEAQ (reference sequence). Trimming removed 7 bases from V and 7 bases from J, with 11 bases in between. The CDR3 contains 13 residues.

This clone was detected only a few times. V usage is TRBV19 and J usage is TRBJ1-2; tentatively, D is TRBD1 (5 bases). V was cut by 6 bases and J by 3 bases, with 20 bases left in between. Germline-derived CDR1 and CDR2 are LNHDA and SQIVND (reference sequence). The CDR3 sequence is 16 residues long. The DNA for the CDR3 is TGTGCCAGTAGCCCACCGGCAGGGCCTTTGGACTATGGCTACACCTTC. This codes for CASSPPAGPLDYGYTF.

A remark on this clone: The sample has other DNA sequences that encode this CDR3 too. This chain links TRBV2 with TRBJ2-2; D is possibly TRBD2 (6 bases). With 2 bases removed from V and 4 bases from J, the gap between germline ends came to 14 bases. There are 16 residues in the CDR3. Germline values: CDR1 SNHLY, CDR2 FYNNEI. The CDR3 DNA sequence: TGTGCCAGCAGTGAATCTTACGGGGGAGTCACCGGGGAGCTGTTTTTT. It encodes CASSESYGGVTGELFF.

The chain couples TRBV15 to TRBJ1-4; D might be TRBD1 (6 bases). The germline gives CDR1 LNHNV, CDR2 YYDKDF (reference sequence). The CDR3 is 14 residues long. Trimming removed 4 bases at V and 5 bases at J, with 11 bases between. Here the CDR3 reads CATSTRTENEKLFF. In nucleotides, the CDR3 is TGTGCCACCAGCACCAGGACAGAAAATGAAAAACTGTTTTTT.

V usage is TRBV19 and J usage is TRBJ2-7; maybe TRBD2 (6 bases). The V end lost 4 bases, the J end lost 3 bases, and 22 bases lay between the germline ends. Germline V gives CDR1 LNHDA, CDR2 SQIVND (reference sequence). CDR3 length equals 17 residues. The DNA of the CDR3 is TGTGCCAGTAGTAGAGGCGCCTCGGGACTGGACCACTACGAGCAGTACTTC. Its translation is CASSRGASGLDHYEQYF.